Listed below are T cell receptor beta chains from one sample, sequenced in a study of early T cells in non-severe SARS-CoV-2 infection. TCRdb analysed the 5' RACE reads with MiXCR anew, one entry per CDR3 protein. This table has 25,000 to 30,000 distinct CDR3 sequences, about 9.5% appearing once. Sequencing input: whole blood. The source of these receptors is an adult who was a healthcare worker with PCR-confirmed SARS-CoV-2 infection or an uninfected control (not recorded which). CDR3s include the opening cysteine and the closing phenylalanine or tryptophan. A D gene is named only where the DNA matches it firmly. Clone sizes are given selectively: once, few, many, or a class where the clone is expanded.

abundance	j_gene	d_gene	v_gene	CDR3aa	CDR3nt
many	TRBJ1-4	TRBD1	TRBV19	CASRGQVQEKLFF	TGTGCCTCTCGAGGACAGGTTCAAGAAAAACTGTTTTTT
many	TRBJ2-1	NA	TRBV20-1	CSAEEDSYNEQFF	TGCAGTGCTGAAGAGGATTCCTACAATGAGCAGTTCTTC
few	TRBJ1-1	NA	TRBV18	CASSPGVRMNTEAFF	TGTGCCAGCTCTCCCGGGGTTCGCATGAACACTGAAGCTTTCTTT
many	TRBJ2-7	NA	TRBV9	CASSAGTPVLGVYF	TGTGCCAGCAGTGCCGGGACACCAGTCCTAGGAGTGTACTTC
medium-sized	TRBJ2-4	NA	TRBV7-9	CASSGEYTKNIQYF	TGTGCCAGCAGCGGGGAGTATACCAAAAACATTCAGTACTTC
NA	TRBJ1-2	NA	TRBV12-3/TRBV12-4	CASSSDGGYGYTF	TGTGCCAGCAGTTCGGACGGGGGGTATGGCTACACCTTC
many	TRBJ2-1	NA	TRBV18	CASSPQGGNEQFF	TGTGCCAGCTCACCACAAGGGGGCAATGAGCAGTTCTTC
medium-sized	TRBJ1-5	NA	TRBV3-1	CASSQDSRVSQPQHF	TGTGCCAGCAGCCAAGATTCACGGGTCTCTCAGCCCCAGCATTTT
many	TRBJ2-2	NA	TRBV7-9	CASGGGNANTGELFF	TGTGCCAGTGGAGGGGGAAACGCGAACACCGGGGAGCTGTTTTTT
few	TRBJ1-4	NA	TRBV7-2	CASSFGVEKLFF	TGTGCCAGCAGCTTTGGGGTTGAAAAACTGTTTTTT
many	TRBJ1-5	NA	TRBV29-1	CSVSPGGGVSQPQHF	TGCAGCGTTTCTCCGGGAGGGGGGGTCAGTCAGCCCCAGCATTTT
many	TRBJ2-5	TRBD2	TRBV11-2	CASSLISETSGAQETQYF	TGTGCCAGCAGCTTAATATCCGAGACTAGCGGGGCCCAAGAGACCCAGTACTTC
many	TRBJ1-5	TRBD1	TRBV10-3	CAIPGGGHQPQHF	TGTGCCATCCCGGGAGGGGGCCATCAGCCCCAGCATTTT
many	TRBJ2-5	TRBD2	TRBV5-4	CASSWVTGAAGQETQYF	TGTGCCAGCAGCTGGGTTACCGGTGCAGCGGGGCAAGAGACCCAGTACTTC
many	TRBJ1-2	NA	TRBV6-5	CASSLGGANYGYTF	TGTGCCAGCAGTCTGGGGGGGGCTAACTATGGCTACACCTTC
few	TRBJ1-5	NA	TRBV30	CAWSVTRGNQPQHF	TGTGCCTGGAGTGTAACCAGAGGCAATCAGCCCCAGCATTTT
many	TRBJ2-3	NA	TRBV7-6	CASSLVRDTQYF	TGTGCCAGCAGCTTAGTCCGGGATACGCAGTATTTT
few	TRBJ1-1	NA	TRBV5-1	CASSLDGQGAEAFF	TGCGCCAGCAGCTTGGATGGCCAGGGAGCTGAAGCTTTCTTT
NA	TRBJ2-7	TRBD2	TRBV10-3	CAISEGTGTSGRQYF	TGTGCCATCAGTGAAGGGACTGGGACTAGCGGAAGGCAGTACTTC
many	TRBJ2-7	TRBD1	TRBV6-5	CASSPGTGGTHEQYF	TGTGCCAGCAGTCCCGGGACAGGGGGAACCCACGAGCAGTACTTC
many	TRBJ1-1	NA	TRBV3-1	CASSQEAGNTEAFF	TGTGCCAGCAGCCAAGAGGCAGGAAACACTGAAGCTTTCTTT
many	TRBJ1-1	TRBD1	TRBV5-1	CASSLSGGGSNMNTEAFF	TGCGCCAGCAGCTTGTCAGGGGGCGGCTCGAACATGAACACTGAAGCTTTCTTT
few	TRBJ1-4	NA	TRBV6-5	CASSLRQARRKKLFF	TGTGCCAGCAGTTTGAGGCAGGCCCGTCGAAAAAAACTGTTTTTT
NA	TRBJ2-7	TRBD1	TRBV7-2	CASSTTGGGYEQYF	TGTGCCAGCAGCACGACAGGGGGCGGCTACGAGCAGTACTTC
many	TRBJ1-1	TRBD1	TRBV2	CAKGTGGAAEAFF	TGTGCCAAGGGGACAGGGGGCGCGGCTGAAGCTTTCTTT
many	TRBJ1-2	TRBD1	TRBV11-2	CASSSGQGAGTYGYTF	TGTGCCAGCAGCTCAGGCCAGGGGGCGGGTACCTATGGCTACACCTTC
many	TRBJ2-6	TRBD1	TRBV11-2	CASSTGQGLANVLTF	TGTGCCAGCAGCACCGGACAGGGTCTAGCCAACGTCCTGACTTTC
many	TRBJ2-5	TRBD2	TRBV20-1	CSAQRGVTREAQYF	TGCAGTGCCCAGCGGGGGGTAACTAGAGAGGCCCAGTACTTC
many	TRBJ1-5	TRBD1	TRBV7-2	CASSVRQGPNQPQHF	TGTGCCAGCAGCGTCCGACAGGGTCCTAATCAGCCCCAGCATTTT
many	TRBJ1-1	NA	TRBV7-2	CASSLGGWSTEAFF	TGTGCCAGCAGCTTGGGGGGCTGGAGCACTGAAGCTTTCTTT
few	TRBJ2-5	NA	TRBV29-1	CSVDPGAETQYF	TGCAGCGTTGATCCAGGGGCAGAGACCCAGTACTTC
many	TRBJ2-3	NA	TRBV19	CASSWLASTDTQYF	TGTGCCAGTAGTTGGTTAGCTAGCACAGATACGCAGTATTTT
many	TRBJ2-3	NA	TRBV11-2	CASSPSTVEDTQYF	TGTGCCAGCAGCCCCAGTACTGTGGAAGATACGCAGTATTTT
many	TRBJ1-6	NA	TRBV5-1	CASSLVAGINSPLHF	TGCGCCAGCAGCTTGGTAGCAGGGATTAATTCACCCCTCCACTTT